These T cell receptor beta chains were read from a single sample in a study of T-cell memory formation after mild COVID-19. TCRdb reprocessed the 5' RACE reads with MiXCR, giving one entry per CDR3 protein. This table holds around 47,000 distinct CDR3 sequences, about a tenth found once. Material: PBMCs or a T cell subset sorted from them (not recorded which). Receptors originate from an adult woman who had mild COVID-19 (a few samples of this study predate the infection). Cell type and time point are not known. CDR3s include the opening cysteine and the closing phenylalanine or tryptophan. A D gene is named only where the DNA matches it firmly. Size tells how often a clone was seen (once, few, many) or the class of an expanded clone, and some rows leave it out.

d_call	v_call	clone_size	j_call	cdr3_nt	cdr3_aa
-	TRBV7-8	-	TRBJ1-1	TGTGCCAGCAGCTTACGCCCGTTAGGTCAGACGAACACTGAAGCTTTCTTT	CASSLRPLGQTNTEAFF
TRBD2	TRBV12-3/TRBV12-4	medium-sized	TRBJ2-3	TGTGCCAGCAGTTTAAGCGGGGGCCCCACAGATACGCAGTATTTT	CASSLSGGPTDTQYF
TRBD1	TRBV11-1	many	TRBJ2-7	TGTGCCAGCAGCCGCGGGGCACAGGGGGCCTACGAGCAGTACTTC	CASSRGAQGAYEQYF
-	TRBV6-6	many	TRBJ2-7	TGTGCCAGCACCTCCGGTCTGGGGTATCTGGAGGCGCAGTACTTC	CASTSGLGYLEAQYF
-	TRBV4-3	-	TRBJ1-5	TGCGCCAGCAGCCAAGATTCTGGAGGCGGCAATCAGCCCCAGCATTTT	CASSQDSGGGNQPQHF
TRBD2	TRBV15	many	TRBJ2-1	TGTGCCACCAGCAGAGATTTCCTAGCGGGAGCTCGCAATGAGCAGTTCTTC	CATSRDFLAGARNEQFF
-	TRBV5-5	few	TRBJ2-6	TGTGCCAGCAGCTCGGACGGCAGATTATCTGGGGCCAACGTCCTGACTTTC	CASSSDGRLSGANVLTF
TRBD2	TRBV12-3/TRBV12-4	many	TRBJ2-1	TGTGCCAGCAGTTCCCTCCGGGACTACTTCGTCGGGGAGCAGTTCTTC	CASSSLRDYFVGEQFF
-	TRBV24-1	few	TRBJ2-1	TGTGCCACCAGTGATTCTGGGAACAATGAGCAGTTCTTC	CATSDSGNNEQFF
-	TRBV4-2	few	TRBJ2-5	TGTGCCAGCAGCCATTCTAGCGAGGGGAACGGAGAGACCCAGTACTTC	CASSHSSEGNGETQYF
-	TRBV4-3	many	TRBJ2-7	TGCGCCAGCAGCCAAGAAGGTGGGCGGACCATTGCCTACGAGCAGTACTTC	CASSQEGGRTIAYEQYF
-	TRBV25-1	few	TRBJ2-1	TGTGCCAGCAGTGTGTTTAATGAGCAGTTCTTC	CASSVFNEQFF
TRBD1	TRBV6-4	-	TRBJ2-1	TGTGCCAGCAGTGAGAAGACAGGGGCGAGCAATGAGCAGTTCTTC	CASSEKTGASNEQFF
-	TRBV12-3/TRBV12-4	-	TRBJ2-7	TGTGCCAGCAGGCAGACACCGGGTCCCTACGAGCAGTACTTC	CASRQTPGPYEQYF
TRBD2	TRBV20-1	-	TRBJ2-1	TGCAGTGCTAGAGGGGCTAGCGGGGGGAATGAGCAGTTCTTC	CSARGASGGNEQFF
TRBD2	TRBV2	-	TRBJ2-1	TGTGCCAGCAGCGACGGGACTAGCGGATACAATGAGCAGTTCTTC	CASSDGTSGYNEQFF
TRBD2	TRBV20-1	many	TRBJ2-7	TGCAGTGCTCCGAGAGCGGGGCAGACCTACGAGCAGTACTTC	CSAPRAGQTYEQYF
TRBD2	TRBV20-1	many	TRBJ2-3	TGCAGTGCAGCGGTAGCGGGGGAACCCACAGATACGCAGTATTTT	CSAAVAGEPTDTQYF
-	TRBV7-2	medium-sized	TRBJ2-5	TGTGCCAGCAGCCCACCCCCGGGACTAGAGACCCAGTACTTC	CASSPPPGLETQYF
-	TRBV6-6	-	TRBJ2-2	TGTGCCAGCAGTTGGGTTCTAAACACCGGGGAGCTGTTTTTT	CASSWVLNTGELFF
-	TRBV6-5	few	TRBJ1-5	TGTGCCAGCAGTTTTCAGGGAGGCAATCAGCCCCAGCATTTT	CASSFQGGNQPQHF
-	TRBV6-2/TRBV6-3	few	TRBJ1-5	TGTGCCAGCAGTTCAGGGGCGGGGGCAGGCAATCAGCCCCAGCATTTT	CASSSGAGAGNQPQHF
-	TRBV7-3	-	TRBJ2-2	TGTGCCAGCAGCTTAAAACAGGCAACCGGGGAGCTGTTTTTT	CASSLKQATGELFF
-	TRBV6-2/TRBV6-3	-	TRBJ2-1	TGTGCCAGCAGTTACAGCGGGTACAATGAGCAGTTCTTC	CASSYSGYNEQFF
TRBD1	TRBV20-1	few	TRBJ2-1	TGCAGTGCCTCTCCCGGGGACAGAAACTACAATGAGCAGTTCTTC	CSASPGDRNYNEQFF
-	TRBV18	few	TRBJ1-1	TGTGCCAGCTCACAACAGGAAATGAACACTGAAGCTTTCTTT	CASSQQEMNTEAFF
-	TRBV5-6	-	TRBJ2-7	TGTGCCAGCAGCACGACTAGTAGCGAGCAGTACTTC	CASSTTSSEQYF
TRBD2	TRBV9	few	TRBJ2-7	TGTGCCAGCAGCGTAGGACTAGCCTCGTCCTACGAGCAGTACTTC	CASSVGLASSYEQYF
TRBD2	TRBV20-1	many	TRBJ2-7	TGCAGTGCGTTACTAGCGGGAGGATACGAGCAGTACTTC	CSALLAGGYEQYF